A selection of T cell receptor beta chains follows, all from one sample in a study of neurological immune-mediated disorders. MiXCR, run by TCRdb on the 5' RACE reads, gives a single entry per CDR3 protein. The table shows roughly 120,000 distinct CDR3 sequences, with about 3.2% occurring only once. Sequencing was done on a sample of PBMCs. Receptors were obtained from a woman aged 25 to 45 with multiple sclerosis. The CDR3 runs from the conserved cysteine through the conserved F or W. D genes are given only for firm matches. Clone size, where shown, is once, few, many, or a class for clones that have expanded.

j_call d_call clone_size v_call cdr3_nt cdr3_aa
TRBJ2-2 NA many TRBV5-1 TGCGCCAGCAGCAAACAGGCGAACACCGGGGAGCTGTTTTTT CASSKQANTGELFF
TRBJ2-3 TRBD1 many TRBV4-1 TGCGCCAGCAGCCCATCCGGACAGGGGGTTGGCACAGATACGCAGTATTTT CASSPSGQGVGTDTQYF
TRBJ1-5 NA many TRBV20-1 TGCAGTGCTAGAGATAGAAGACGGTTTAATCAGCCCCAGCATTTT CSARDRRRFNQPQHF
TRBJ2-5 TRBD2 many TRBV20-1 TGCAGTGCTAGAGATCTGGGGGAGGGACTGGCTGAGACCCAGTACTTC CSARDLGEGLAETQYF
TRBJ1-2 NA many TRBV6-2/TRBV6-3 TGTGCCACCACCCCGACAGAGAGTAACTATGGCTACACCTTC CATTPTESNYGYTF
TRBJ1-1 NA many TRBV7-9 TGTGCCAGCAGCTTATTTGCGGACACTGAAGCTTTCTTT CASSLFADTEAFF
TRBJ2-7 TRBD1 many TRBV5-1 TGCGCCAGCAGCTTGGTCTCCGGGACAGGTAGCTACGAGCAGTACTTC CASSLVSGTGSYEQYF
TRBJ2-7 NA NA TRBV5-1 TGCGCCAGCAGCTCCGAACAGGACCCTAATTACGAGCAGTACTTC CASSSEQDPNYEQYF
TRBJ2-5 TRBD2 many TRBV20-1 TGCAGTGCTAGTAGGGGGACTAGCGGGATTAGAGAGACCCAGTACTTC CSASRGTSGIRETQYF
TRBJ2-7 TRBD1 many TRBV5-1 TGCGCCAGCAGACGCGGGACAGGGGTCTACGAGCAGTACTTC CASRRGTGVYEQYF
TRBJ1-2 NA many TRBV20-1 TGCAGTGCTAGAGGACAGGTCGACTATGGCTACACCTTC CSARGQVDYGYTF
TRBJ2-2 TRBD2 many TRBV20-1 TGCAGTGCAAGCGGGAGGGCCACCGGGGAGCTGTTTTTT CSASGRATGELFF
TRBJ2-2 TRBD2 many TRBV7-6 TGTGCCAGCAGCCTCATGACTAGCGGGACCTCGAACACCGGGGAGCTGTTTTTT CASSLMTSGTSNTGELFF
TRBJ2-3 TRBD2 many TRBV27 TGTGCCAGCGCCATTAGGGCTAGCGGGCTGGGTACGCAGTATTTT CASAIRASGLGTQYF
TRBJ1-2 NA few TRBV6-2/TRBV6-3 TGTGCCAGCAGTTACGTTTCGGGAATCTATGGCTACACCTTC CASSYVSGIYGYTF
TRBJ2-1 TRBD2 many TRBV20-1 TGCAGTGCTATCGCCCTCGGGGGGGGGAGTGAGCAGTTCTTC CSAIALGGGSEQFF
TRBJ1-1 NA many TRBV6-2/TRBV6-3 TGTGCCAGCAGTTACTCGAAGGTGAACACTGAAGCTTTCTTT CASSYSKVNTEAFF
TRBJ2-2 NA many TRBV6-5 TGTGCCAGCGGTAATGGACTCGCGTTGTCCACCGGGGAGCTGTTTTTT CASGNGLALSTGELFF
TRBJ1-1 TRBD1 many TRBV7-9 TGTGCCAGCAGCTTTCTTGGGACAGGGGGCATGAACACTGAAGCTTTCTTT CASSFLGTGGMNTEAFF
TRBJ2-1 NA many TRBV7-9 TGTGCCAGCAGGGACAATGAGCAGTTCTTC CASRDNEQFF
TRBJ2-7 NA many TRBV20-1 TGCAGTGCCCTGGACCAAAACTACTACGAGCAGTACTTC CSALDQNYYEQYF
TRBJ2-2 TRBD1 many TRBV12-3/TRBV12-4 TGTGCCAGCAGTTTGAATAGGGGGCAATTCACCGGGGAGCTGTTTTTT CASSLNRGQFTGELFF
TRBJ2-4 TRBD1 many TRBV13 TGTGCCAGCAGCTCGACAGGGCTACCCAAAAACATTCAGTACTTC CASSSTGLPKNIQYF
TRBJ2-7 NA many TRBV29-1 TGCAGCGTTGAAACAGTGAGCTCCTACGAGCAGTACTTC CSVETVSSYEQYF